These T cell receptor beta chains were read from a single sample in a study of T cell responses to AZD1222 COVID-19 vaccine. Data came from immunoSEQ multiplex PCR; TCRdb stores just in-frame clones and leaves some out. The sample contains approximately 140,000 clones, more than 90% of which appear only once. This material consisted of peripheral blood, taken 28 days after the second AZD1222 dose. These receptors came from an adult who received the AZD1222 COVID-19 vaccine. Each CDR3 is given with its conserved first and last residue. Fields, in order: D gene, clone size, V gene, J gene, CDR3 DNA, CDR3 protein. A D gene is named only where the DNA matches it firmly. Clone size appears in some rows only: once, few, many, or a class for an expanded clone.

TRBD1	NA	TRBV27	TRBJ2-3	TGTGCCAGCAGTTCGACAGGGGGCACAGATACGCAGTATTTT	CASSSTGGTDTQYF
TRBD2	NA	TRBV24-1	TRBJ2-1	TGTGCCACCAGTGTCCCCGGCGGGAGTCGCGACAATGAGCAGTTCTTC	CATSVPGGSRDNEQFF
NA	NA	TRBV6-1	TRBJ1-2	TGTGCCAGCAGCGAAGGCCACCGGTGGGACAAGAACTATGGCTACACCTTC	CASSEGHRWDKNYGYTF
TRBD1	NA	TRBV19	TRBJ1-6	TGTGCCAGTAGTGTAACCGGGACAGTCTATAATTCACCCCTCCACTTT	CASSVTGTVYNSPLHF
NA	NA	TRBV7-9	TRBJ2-2	TGTGCCAGCAGCTTAGTAGTCAGACTAAGCCTGGGCACCGGGGAGCTGTTTTTT	CASSLVVRLSLGTGELFF
TRBD2	NA	TRBV6-6	TRBJ2-1	TGTGCCAGCATAAGGACTAGCGGGAGTTACAATGAGCAGTTCTTC	CASIRTSGSYNEQFF
TRBD2	NA	TRBV11-3	TRBJ2-1	TGTGCCAGCAGCTCGACTAGCGGGGGATACAATGAGCAGTTCTTC	CASSSTSGGYNEQFF
NA	NA	TRBV27	TRBJ1-1	TGTGCCAGCAGTGTCTCAGGGGTCACTGAAGCTTTCTTT	CASSVSGVTEAFF
TRBD2	NA	TRBV19	TRBJ2-2	TGTGCCAGTAGTATAGTCAGGGCGGGAGGCCCCGGACGGGGCGGGGAGCTGTTTTTT	CASSIVRAGGPGRGGELFF
NA	NA	TRBV4-3	TRBJ1-2	TGCGCCAGCAGCCACCCCTGGGATGGCTACACCTTC	CASSHPWDGYTF
TRBD2	NA	TRBV7-8	TRBJ2-7	TGTGCCAGCAGCCCGATACTAGCGGGAAAAAACGAGCAGTACTTC	CASSPILAGKNEQYF
TRBD1	once	TRBV7-2	TRBJ1-3	TGTGCCAGCAGCTTAGCTTGGACAGGGGGAAACACCATATATTTT	CASSLAWTGGNTIYF
TRBD1	NA	TRBV5-1	TRBJ2-3	TGCGCCAGCAGCGGCCAGGGGGCTAGCACAGATACGCAGTATTTT	CASSGQGASTDTQYF
NA	NA	TRBV5-8	TRBJ2-1	TGTGCCAGCAGCTGGGCGAATGAGCAGTTCTTC	CASSWANEQFF